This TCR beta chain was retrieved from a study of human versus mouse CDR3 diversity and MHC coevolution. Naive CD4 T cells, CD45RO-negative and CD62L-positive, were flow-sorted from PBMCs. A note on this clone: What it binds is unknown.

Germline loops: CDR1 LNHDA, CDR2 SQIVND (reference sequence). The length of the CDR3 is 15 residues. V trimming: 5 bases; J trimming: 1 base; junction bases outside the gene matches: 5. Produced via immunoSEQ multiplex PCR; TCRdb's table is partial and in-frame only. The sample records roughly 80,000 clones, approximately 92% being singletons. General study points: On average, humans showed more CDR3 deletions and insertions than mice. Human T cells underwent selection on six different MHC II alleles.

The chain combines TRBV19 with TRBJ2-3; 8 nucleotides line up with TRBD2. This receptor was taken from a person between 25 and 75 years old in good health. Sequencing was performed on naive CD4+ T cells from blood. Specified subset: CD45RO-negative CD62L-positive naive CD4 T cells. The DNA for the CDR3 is TGTGCCAGTAGTCTAGGGACTAGGGGCACAGATACGCAGTATTTT. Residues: CASSLGTRGTDTQYF.